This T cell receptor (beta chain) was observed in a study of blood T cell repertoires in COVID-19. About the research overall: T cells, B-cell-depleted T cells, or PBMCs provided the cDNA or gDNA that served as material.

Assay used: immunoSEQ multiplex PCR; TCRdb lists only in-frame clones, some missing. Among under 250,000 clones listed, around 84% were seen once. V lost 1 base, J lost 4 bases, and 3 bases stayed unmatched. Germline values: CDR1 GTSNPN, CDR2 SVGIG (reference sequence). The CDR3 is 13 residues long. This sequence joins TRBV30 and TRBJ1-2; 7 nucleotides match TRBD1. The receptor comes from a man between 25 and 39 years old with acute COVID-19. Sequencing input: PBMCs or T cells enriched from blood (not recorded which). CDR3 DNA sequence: TGTGCCTGGAGTGGGACAGGCCCCTATGGCTACACCTTC. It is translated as CAWSGTGPYGYTF.